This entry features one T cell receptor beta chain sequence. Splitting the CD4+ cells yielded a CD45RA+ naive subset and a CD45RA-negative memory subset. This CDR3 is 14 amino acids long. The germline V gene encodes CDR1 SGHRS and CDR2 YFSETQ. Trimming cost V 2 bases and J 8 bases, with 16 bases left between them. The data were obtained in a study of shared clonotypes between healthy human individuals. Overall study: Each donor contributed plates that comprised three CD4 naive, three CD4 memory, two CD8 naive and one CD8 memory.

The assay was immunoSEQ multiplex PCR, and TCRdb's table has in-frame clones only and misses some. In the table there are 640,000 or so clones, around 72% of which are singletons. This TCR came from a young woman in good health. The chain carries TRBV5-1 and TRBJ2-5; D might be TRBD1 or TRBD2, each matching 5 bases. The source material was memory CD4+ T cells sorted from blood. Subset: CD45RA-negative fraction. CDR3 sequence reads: CASSLGTIEGTQYF. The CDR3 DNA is TGCGCCAGCAGCTTAGGGACGATCGAGGGAACCCAGTACTTC.